This T cell receptor beta chain was captured by sequencing in a study of cytomegalovirus exposure and HLA in healthy donors. Looked up from germline, CDR1 is SGHTA and CDR2 is FQGNSA. The CDR3 is 13 amino acids. J gave up 7 bases and V 4 bases, and 6 bases lay outside the gene matches. TCRdb's table, derived via immunoSEQ multiplex PCR, lists solely in-frame clones and lacks some. The table has about 130,000 clones, 70% to 85% seen once. Sequenced material: PBMCs. V is TRBV7-2 and J is TRBJ1-2; TRBD1 matches at 7 bases. The TCR was taken from a man aged 25 to 40 in good health and CMV-seropositive. The CDR3 nucleotides are TGTGCCAGCAGCTCGACAGGGAGAGGTGGCTACACCTTC. Its translation: CASSSTGRGGYTF. The whole variable domain, remainder taken from reference TRBV7-2 and TRBJ1-2, is GAGVSQSPSNKVTEKGKDVELRCDPISGHTALYWYRQSLGQGLEFLIYFQGNSAPDKSGLPSDRFSAERTGGSVSTLTIQRTQQEDSAVYLCASSSTGRGGYTFGSGTRLTVV.